The present T cell receptor (beta chain) was sequenced within a study of regulatory T cells in long-lasting Graves disease. The sample's time point: newly diagnosed GD, antithyroid drugs for less than 3 months. The TCR library used RNA extracted from PBMCs. This clonotype has ten or more counts. Building the TCR beta libraries relied on iRepertoire HTBI primers, and CDR3 regions underwent Arm-PCR. TCRdb analysed the multiplex PCR reads with MiXCR anew, one entry per CDR3 protein. The sample holds about 460,000 distinct CDR3 sequences, less than 15% seen once. Germline lookup yields CDR1 LGHDT and CDR2 YNNKEL (reference sequence). Between the trimmed V and J ends, which lost 0 bases and 6 bases, there was a span of 11 bases. CDR3 length equals 14 residues. These same data were also listed under a study on T cells in Graves' hyperthyroidism and ophthalmopathy.

The clonotype was recovered from a woman aged 50 to 60 with Graves disease. Sequenced here: peripheral blood mononuclear cells (PBMCs), sampled at new diagnosis, from a patient treated with antithyroid drugs. The rearrangement links TRBV3-1 to TRBJ1-1; D not certain. Written as DNA, the CDR3 is TGTGCCAGCAGCCAAGATTTGGGGTTCTCTGAAGCTTTCTTT. This sequence encodes CASSQDLGFSEAFF.